This T cell receptor beta chain was recovered during a study of T cells in Graves' hyperthyroidism and ophthalmopathy. Looked up from germline, CDR1 is MNHEY and CDR2 is SMNVEV (reference sequence). This CDR3 has 15 amino acids. Trimming took 0 bases from V and 5 from J, leaving 10 bases between them. Researchers took RNA transcripts and amplified the TCR beta CDR3 regions from them. Initially, a first-round RT-PCR of the TCR CDR3 employed the HTBI primer set. A single record per CDR3 protein comes from TCRdb applying MiXCR to the multiplex PCR reads. The sample has hundreds of thousands of distinct CDR3 sequences, around 13% seen once. At least 3 on the Clinical Activity Score was recorded for ophthalmopathy patients, who also had NOSPECS grade at least 4 and duration under 3 months.

The sequence was obtained from a woman aged 50 to 65 with Graves' ophthalmopathy. The V gene is TRBV27, the J gene TRBJ2-2, with a tentative D call TRBD1 (5 bases). Sequenced: blood. The CDR3 loop reads CASSLSIRGTGELFF. In nucleotides, the CDR3 is TGTGCCAGCAGTTTATCGATTAGGGGAACCGGGGAGCTGTTTTTT.